This T cell receptor beta chain stems from a study of T-cell reconstitution after alpha-beta-depleted transplantation in children (TCRdb year 2016). Regarding the study in general: Using TCR repertoire profiling, the study followed T-cell immune reconstitution in a quantitative way in children after TCRalphabeta/CD19-depleted allogeneic hematopoietic cell transplantation. Summary of the overall study and its limitations: The apparently early alphabetaT-cell count recovery about two months after transplant was reportedly dependent on only several hundred rapidly expanded clones derived from non-depleted graft cells. Hyperexpanded clone frequencies declined over subsequent months; after one year, T-cell counts and TCRbeta diversity were mostly attributed to newly produced T cells. In some patients, the high TCRbeta diversity seen at day 60 was put down to recipient T cells and intrathymic progenitors that had survived conditioning.

Receptor libraries were prepared by PCR. Instrument on record: Illumina HiSeq 2500. Molecular barcoding was employed in the preparation of TCR libraries, with unique molecular identifiers being used to normalize TCRbeta repertoire quantification. Through fastp at Q25 and MiXCR, TCRdb rebuilt clones from the public reads, retaining in-frame beta chains. Rows with one shared CDR3 protein collapse into an entry with the most common genes and DNA. The sample table contains around 490,000 distinct CDR3 sequences; only one count was recorded for over 10% of them. Approximately 14% of the sample lies in the top ten. The label giving this sample's treatment or condition can be read as: allogeneic hematopoietic cell transplantation with graft depleted of TCRalphabeta T cells and CD19 B cells. TCRalphabeta/CD19-depleted allogeneic hematopoietic cell grafts were given to the transplant recipients, all of whom were children.

Concerning this clonotype itself: Its cognate antigen has yet to be identified. The record has no base qualities; no much larger clone is one base away.

The germline V gene encodes CDR1 SEHNR and CDR2 FQNEAQ (reference sequence). The CDR3 starts with the cysteine, ends with the phenylalanine, and has 16 residues. Of all the DNA, just the CDR3 is kept, 48 bases in frame from base 1. The germline V end is reduced by 2 bases and the J end by 5 bases; junction bases left unmatched: 9. Here the chain combines TRBV7-9 and TRBJ2-5, and 9 junction bases match TRBD1. The sequencing here drew on PBMCs, mostly from graft donor cells, taken 180 days after TCRalphabeta/CD19-depleted stem cell transplant. The clonotype originates from a female patient between 2 and 10 years old who had a stem cell transplant for aplastic anemia, so the T cells may come from the graft donor. The DNA reads as follows: TGTGCCAGCAGCTTAAGGGACAGGGTATCGATCGAGACCCAGTACTTC. It translates as CASSLRDRVSIETQYF.